Each of the 14 T cell receptor beta chains below was sequenced from the same sample in a study of beta chain features in type 1 diabetes. Study-wide results and limits: Among all four CD4+ subsets, Type 1 diabetes patients had TCRB CDR3s that were moderately but significantly shorter.

These receptors' antigens are unknown. Of the isolated RNA, all was reverse transcribed, and so the sequenced material was expressed TCRB transcripts. Generated by immunoSEQ multiplex PCR, the TCRdb table keeps only in-frame clones and is missing some. The table lists around 40,000 clones, roughly 68% of them singletons, with more than 2% in the top ten. Sequencing input: Tregs from blood. The receptors shown here come from a woman between 18 and 29 years old with type 1 diabetes.

This CDR3 reads CASRSSGGRYEQYF. The CDR3 DNA reads TGTGCCAGCAGATCTTCGGGGGGGAGATACGAGCAGTACTTC. The chain carries TRBV11-2 and TRBJ2-7; TRBD2 matches 8 bases. Germline lookup yields CDR1 SGHAT and CDR2 FQNNGV. Losses at the gene ends were 6 bases for V and 4 bases for J; bases not matched to a gene: 8. The length of the CDR3 is 14 residues.

This clone was picked up one time. The V gene is TRBV6-5, the J gene TRBJ2-1; the D gene is possibly TRBD2 (5 bases). The V and J ends lost 4 bases and 0 bases respectively, with 13 bases between them. Germline CDR1 MNHEY, CDR2 SVGAGI. The CDR3 is 16 residues long. The CDR3 DNA reads as TGTGCCAGCAGTTTTTTAAGCGGAAGCTCCTACAATGAGCAGTTCTTC. This encodes CASSFLSGSSYNEQFF.

V gene TRBV4-3 combines with J gene TRBJ2-3, with 10 bases that match TRBD2. Unmatched junction bases numbered 13, after V lost 0 bases and J lost 10 bases. CDR1 is LGHNA, CDR2 YSLEER, per germline. This CDR3 is 17 amino acids long. CDR3 sequence (DNA): TGCGCCAGCAGCCAAGATAATACACTAGCGGGAAAAATCTCGCAGTATTTT. Translating it yields CASSQDNTLAGKISQYF.

The CDR3 reads CASSSTGVNYGYTF. The CDR3 DNA reads TGTGCCAGCAGCTCGACAGGGGTTAACTATGGCTACACCTTC. The chain is built from TRBV11-2 and TRBJ1-2; 8 bases agree with TRBD1. The CDR3 length is 14 residues. CDR1 and CDR2 (germline): SGHAT, FQNNGV. With V trimmed by 4 bases and J by 1 base, 2 bases remained unmatched.

This clone was seen once. This sequence joins TRBV9 and TRBJ2-1; D is undetermined. Germline V gene lookup returns CDR1 SGDLS and CDR2 YYNGEE. The germline V and J ends were trimmed by 3 bases and 9 bases, with 7 bases remaining between them. This CDR3 contains 11 residues. DNA for the CDR3: TGTGCCAGCAGCGGTGCAGGTGAGCAGTTCTTC. Residues: CASSGAGEQFF. The variable domain in full, with the rest retrieved from reference TRBV9 and TRBJ2-1, is DSGVTQTPKHLITATGQRVTLRCSPRSGDLSVYWYQQSLDQGLQFLIQYYNGEERAKGNILERFSAQQFPDLHSELNLSSLELGDSALYFCASSGAGEQFFGPGTRLTVL.

The chain has TRBV4-3 and TRBJ2-2; D possibly corresponds to TRBD2 (6 bases). Trimming removed 3 bases from V and 0 bases from J, with 8 bases in between. Germline V lookup: CDR1 LGHNA, CDR2 YSLEER. The CDR3 has 15 residues. CDR3 nucleotides: TGCGCCAGCAGCCAGGCGGGGTCGAACACCGGGGAGCTGTTTTTT. It translates to CASSQAGSNTGELFF.

V usage is TRBV18 and J usage is TRBJ2-7; 8 positions match TRBD1. In germline, CDR1 is KGHSH, CDR2 LQKENI. The J segment lost 6 bases and the V segment lost 2 bases, leaving 12 bases of the junction unmatched. The CDR3 sequence is 16 residues long. CDR3 sequence (DNA): TGTGCCAGCTCACCAGATCGTAGCAGGGGGCTCGGCGAGCAGTACTTC. Its translation is CASSPDRSRGLGEQYF.

This chain links TRBV7-9 with TRBJ1-1; 8 nucleotides line up with TRBD1. Trimming cost V 6 bases and J 1 base; bases outside gene matches: 4. Germline V gene sequence: CDR1 SEHNR, CDR2 FQNEAQ (reference sequence). The CDR3 contains 14 residues. Here the CDR3 reads CASSLTGANTEAFF. The CDR3 region has the DNA TGTGCCAGCAGTCTGACAGGGGCGAACACTGAAGCTTTCTTT.

This chain connects TRBV5-1 to TRBJ2-5, with D possibly TRBD2 on 5 matching bases. Germline CDR1 and CDR2: SGHRS and YFSETQ. V lost 0 bases, J lost 4 bases, and 22 bases lay in between. The CDR3 is 18 residues long. The CDR3 loop reads CASSLGTAPSLVGETQYF. The CDR3 DNA sequence: TGCGCCAGCAGCTTGGGGACTGCCCCTAGCCTGGTAGGAGAGACCCAGTACTTC.

This chain connects TRBV5-1 to TRBJ2-3, with TRBD1 matching 11 bases. This CDR3 is built from 15 residues. From germline, CDR1 is SGHRS and CDR2 YFSETQ. The junction had 2 bases not matched to a gene; V was cut back by 4 bases and J by 1 base. The CDR3 is CASSLGQGGTDTQYF. As DNA, the CDR3 is TGCGCCAGCAGCCTGGGACAGGGGGGCACAGATACGCAGTATTTT. The full variable domain, with the rest looked up from reference TRBV5-1 and TRBJ2-3, is KAGVTQTPRYLIKTRGQQVTLSCSPISGHRSVSWYQQTPGQGLQFLFEYFSETQRNKGNFPGRFSGRQFSNSRSEMNVSTLELGDSALYLCASSLGQGGTDTQYFGPGTRLTVL.

This clone was counted a few times. The chain uses TRBV11-3 and TRBJ2-5; 7 nucleotides match TRBD2. V lost 4 bases, J lost 5 bases, and 16 bases stayed unmatched. The CDR3 extends over 17 amino acids. Germline CDR1 reads SGHNT; CDR2 reads YENEEA. CDR3 nucleotides: TGTGCCAGCAGCTCGGCACCTGGCGGGAGAATAGGGGAGACCCAGTACTTC. It specifies CASSSAPGGRIGETQYF.

The chain carries TRBV5-1 and TRBJ2-2; D not certain. Germline V CDR1 and CDR2: SGHRS, YFSETQ. Deletions cut 4 bases from V and 0 bases from J, with 13 bases between. The CDR3 runs 16 residues. The CDR3 DNA sequence: TGCGCCAGCAGCGACCGAAGCACAGCGAACACCGGGGAGCTGTTTTTT. It translates to CASSDRSTANTGELFF.

The CDR3 nucleotides read TGTGCCAGCAGCTTATCAGGGGGAGAAATGAACACTGAAGCTTTCTTT. Its protein is CASSLSGGEMNTEAFF. J is TRBJ1-1 and V is TRBV7-2; 7 bases are a match to TRBD1. Unmatched junction bases numbered 6, after V lost 2 bases and J lost 0 bases. The CDR3 contains 16 residues. Germline CDR1 and CDR2: SGHTA and FQGNSA.

The chain carries TRBV29-1 and TRBJ2-7, with 7 positions matching TRBD1. Per germline, CDR1 SQVTM and CDR2 ANQGSEA. J gave up 6 bases and V 4 bases, and 9 bases lay outside the gene matches. This CDR3 spans 13 amino acids. CDR3 bases: TGCAGCGTTGTACCGGGACAGATGACCGAGCAGTACTTC. Its translation: CSVVPGQMTEQYF.